A single TCR beta chain is shown here with its context. Its antigen is unknown. The source of the sample is a study of blood T cells in healthy people across ages. Study observations and caveats: TCR beta diversity correlated strongly with naive T cell percentage. Significant beta diversity loss was already apparent by age about 39, declining roughly linearly.

The CDR3 consists of 15 residues. Germline CDR1 is MNHGY and CDR2 is SAAAGT. Sample-barcoded 5' priming and a J-beta primer mix drove a second PCR of 7 to 11 cycles. One entry per CDR3 protein results from TCRdb running MiXCR on the 5' RACE reads. The sample carries approximately 810,000 distinct CDR3 sequences, roughly 35% recorded once. The material sequenced was blood. This receptor was taken from a man between 18 and 35 years old in good health. The chain couples TRBV6-8 to TRBJ2-4; D might be TRBD2 (5 bases). The DNA end is a closer match to TRBJ2-7, so the J assignment may be wrong. The CDR3 is CASSYPSRGSYEQYF. CDR3 nucleotides: TGTGCCAGCAGTTACCCGTCCCGAGGGTCCTACGAGCAGTACTTC.